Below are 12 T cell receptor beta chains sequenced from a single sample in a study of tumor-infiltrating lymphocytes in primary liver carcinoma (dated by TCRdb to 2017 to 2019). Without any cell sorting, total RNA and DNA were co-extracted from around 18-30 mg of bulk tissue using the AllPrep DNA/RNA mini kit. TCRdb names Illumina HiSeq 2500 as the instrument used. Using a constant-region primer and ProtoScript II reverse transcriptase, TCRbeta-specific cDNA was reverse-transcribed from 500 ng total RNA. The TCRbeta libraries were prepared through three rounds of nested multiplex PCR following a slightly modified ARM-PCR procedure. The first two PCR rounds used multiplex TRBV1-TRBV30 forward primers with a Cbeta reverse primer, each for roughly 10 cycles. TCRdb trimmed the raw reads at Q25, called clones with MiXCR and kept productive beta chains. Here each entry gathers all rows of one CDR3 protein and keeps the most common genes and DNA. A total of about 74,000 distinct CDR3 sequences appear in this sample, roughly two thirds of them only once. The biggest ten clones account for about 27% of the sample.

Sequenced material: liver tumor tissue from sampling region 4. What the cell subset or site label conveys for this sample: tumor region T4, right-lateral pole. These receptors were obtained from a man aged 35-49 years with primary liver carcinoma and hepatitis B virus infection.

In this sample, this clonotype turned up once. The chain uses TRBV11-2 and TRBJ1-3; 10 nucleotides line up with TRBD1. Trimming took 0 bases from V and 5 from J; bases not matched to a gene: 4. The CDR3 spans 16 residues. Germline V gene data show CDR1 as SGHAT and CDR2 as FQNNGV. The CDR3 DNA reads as TGTGCCAGCAGCTTAGAGGGACAGGGGAACAGAAACACCATATATTTT. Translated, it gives CASSLEGQGNRNTIYF.

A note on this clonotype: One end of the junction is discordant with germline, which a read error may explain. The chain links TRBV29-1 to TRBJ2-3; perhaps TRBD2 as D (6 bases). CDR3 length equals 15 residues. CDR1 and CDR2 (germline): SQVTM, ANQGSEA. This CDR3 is CGVGPAGRHTNTQYF. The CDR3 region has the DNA TGCGGCGTTGGGCCCGCGGGGAGGCACACAAATACGCAGTATTTT.

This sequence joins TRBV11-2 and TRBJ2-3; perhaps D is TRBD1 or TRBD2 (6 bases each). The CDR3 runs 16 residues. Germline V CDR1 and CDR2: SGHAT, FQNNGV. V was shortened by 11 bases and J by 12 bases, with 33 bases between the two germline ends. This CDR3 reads CADSLDVGGLTDIQYF. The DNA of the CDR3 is TGTGCCGACAGCTTAGATGTGGGGGGCCTCACAGATATACAGTATTTT.

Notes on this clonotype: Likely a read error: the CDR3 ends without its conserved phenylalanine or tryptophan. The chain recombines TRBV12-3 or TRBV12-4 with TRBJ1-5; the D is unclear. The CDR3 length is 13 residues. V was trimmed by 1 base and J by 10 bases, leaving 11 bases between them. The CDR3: CASSLVADQPQHL. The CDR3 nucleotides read TGTGCCAGCAGTTTAGTGGCAGACCAACCCCAGCATCTT.

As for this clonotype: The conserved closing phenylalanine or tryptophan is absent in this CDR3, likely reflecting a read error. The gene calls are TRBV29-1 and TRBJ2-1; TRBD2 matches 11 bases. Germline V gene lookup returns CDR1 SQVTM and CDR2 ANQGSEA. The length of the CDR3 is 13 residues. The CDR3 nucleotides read TGCAGAGTTGGGGGACTAGCGGACAATGAGCAGTTCTTG. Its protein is CRVGGLADNEQFL.

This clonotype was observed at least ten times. As DNA, the CDR3 is TGTGCCAGCGCATCCCCGAGTGGAGCTAACTATGGCTACACCTTC. The encoded protein is CASASPSGANYGYTF. V and J are TRBV6-6 and TRBJ1-2; D not resolved. This CDR3 has 15 residues. V shed 8 bases and J shed 0 bases, with 16 bases lying between them. Germline loops: CDR1 MNHNY, CDR2 SVGAGI (reference sequence).

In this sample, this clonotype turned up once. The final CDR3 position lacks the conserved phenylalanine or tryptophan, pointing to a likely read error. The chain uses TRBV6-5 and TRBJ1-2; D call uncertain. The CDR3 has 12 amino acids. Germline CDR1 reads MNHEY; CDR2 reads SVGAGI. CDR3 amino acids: CASGRQFYGYTL. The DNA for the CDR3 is TGTGCCAGCGGACGCCAGTTCTATGGTTACACCCTC.

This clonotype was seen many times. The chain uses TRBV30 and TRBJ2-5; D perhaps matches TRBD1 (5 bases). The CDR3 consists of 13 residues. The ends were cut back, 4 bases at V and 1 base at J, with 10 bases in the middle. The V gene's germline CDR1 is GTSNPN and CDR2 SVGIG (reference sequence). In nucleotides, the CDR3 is TGTGCCTGGAAAGGGGTCCGCCAAGAGACCCAGTACTTC. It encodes CAWKGVRQETQYF. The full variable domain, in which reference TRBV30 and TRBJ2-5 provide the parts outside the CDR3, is SQTIHQWPATLVQPVGSPLSLECTVEGTSNPNLYWYRQAAGRGLQLLFYSVGIGQISSEVPQNLSASRPQDRQFILSSKKLLLSDSGFYLCAWKGVRQETQYFGPGTRLLVL.

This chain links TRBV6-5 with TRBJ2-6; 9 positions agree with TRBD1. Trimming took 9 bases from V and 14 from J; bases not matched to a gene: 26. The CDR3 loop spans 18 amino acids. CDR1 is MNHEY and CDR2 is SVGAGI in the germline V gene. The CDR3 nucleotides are TGTGCCAGTAGTCTTTGGACAGGGGTGAAAGCTGGGGCTAACATCCTGACTTTC. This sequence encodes CASSLWTGVKAGANILTF.

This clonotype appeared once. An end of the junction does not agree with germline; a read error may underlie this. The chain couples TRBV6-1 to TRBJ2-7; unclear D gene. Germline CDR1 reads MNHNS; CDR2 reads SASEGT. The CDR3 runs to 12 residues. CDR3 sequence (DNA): TGTGCCAACAGTGAAGCGCTAGGCGAGCAGTACTTC. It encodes CANSEALGEQYF.

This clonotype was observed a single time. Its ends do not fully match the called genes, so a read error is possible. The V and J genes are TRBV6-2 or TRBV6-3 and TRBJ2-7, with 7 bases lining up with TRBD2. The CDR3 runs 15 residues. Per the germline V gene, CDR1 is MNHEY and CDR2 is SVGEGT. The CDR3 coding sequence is TGTGCCAGCAGACGCGAGCGGGATCCAACCTATGAGCAGTACTTC. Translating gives CASRRERDPTYEQYF.

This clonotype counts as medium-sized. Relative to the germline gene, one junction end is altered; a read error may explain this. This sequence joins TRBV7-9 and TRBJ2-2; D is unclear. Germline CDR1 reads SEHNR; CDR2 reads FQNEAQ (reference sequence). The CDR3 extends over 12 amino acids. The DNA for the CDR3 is TGTGCCAGCAGCTTTAACAGCGGGGAGCTGTTTTTT. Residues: CASSFNSGELFF.